These 6 T cell receptor beta chains were all obtained from the same sample, sequenced in a study of T cell responses to AZD1222 COVID-19 vaccine. The repertoire was sequenced with immunoSEQ multiplex PCR; TCRdb's copy has only in-frame clones and lacks some. The sample records 160,000 or so clones, under 95% being singletons. This specimen was peripheral blood, taken on day 0 of AZD1222 vaccination. Receptor source: an adult in good health.

V and J are TRBV6-5 and TRBJ2-1; 8 nucleotides match TRBD2. The V gene end was trimmed by 6 bases and the J gene end by 2 bases; junction bases not matched to a gene: 3. CDR1 and CDR2 from the germline V gene are MNHEY and SVGAGI. There are 14 residues in the CDR3. Here the CDR3 reads CASRSGSTYNEQFF. Here the CDR3 DNA reads TGTGCCAGCAGGAGCGGGAGCACCTACAATGAGCAGTTCTTC.

This clone came up a few times. The chain recombines TRBV6-4 with TRBJ1-6; weak D call: TRBD1 (6 bases). Trimming left V 0 bases short and J 3 bases short, with 6 bases between. Germline CDR1 MRHNA, CDR2 SNTAGT. The CDR3 spans 15 residues. The CDR3 protein is CASSDSGGYNSPLHF. The CDR3 DNA is TGTGCCAGCAGTGACTCAGGGGGCTATAATTCACCCCTCCACTTT.

The rearrangement links TRBV6-4 to TRBJ1-2, with D possibly being TRBD1 (5 bases). The V gene's germline CDR1 is MRHNA and CDR2 SNTAGT. The CDR3 is made up of 12 amino acids. The V end lost 1 base, the J end lost 7 bases, and 7 bases lay between the germline ends. The CDR3 nucleotides are TGTGCCAGCAGTGACTTGGGGGTTGGCTACACCTTC. Residues: CASSDLGVGYTF.

The V call is TRBV7-9, the J call TRBJ1-2; D is unclear. Germline assignment: CDR1 SEHNR and CDR2 FQNEAQ (reference sequence). The CDR3 contains 13 residues. Trimming left V 8 bases short and J 5 bases short, with 15 bases between. The CDR3 DNA reads as TGTGCCAGCGCTCCCCCCTTCGGGTATGGCTACACCTTC. Translated, it gives CASAPPFGYGYTF.

The rearrangement links TRBV14 to TRBJ2-7, with D possibly matching TRBD1 (5 bases). CDR3 length: 16 residues. Germline assignment: CDR1 SGHDN and CDR2 FVKESK. The V gene lost 1 base and the J gene lost 3 bases, with 16 bases spanning the gap. This CDR3 is CASSQGSFGAGYEQYF. DNA for the CDR3: TGTGCCAGCAGCCAAGGAAGTTTTGGGGCAGGCTACGAGCAGTACTTC.

The rearrangement uses TRBV5-1 and TRBJ1-3, with a tentative D call TRBD1 (6 bases). V lost 4 bases and J lost 2, with 13 bases in between. Germline values: CDR1 SGHRS, CDR2 YFSETQ. This CDR3 spans 15 amino acids. DNA for the CDR3: TGCGCCAGCAGCATACCGACAGGACCTGGAAACACCATATATTTT. Translating it yields CASSIPTGPGNTIYF.